The clone carrying this T cell receptor beta chain occurred a few times. Its antigen is still unknown. V lost 1 base, J lost 10 bases, and 11 bases lay in between. CDR1 and CDR2 from the germline V gene are SEHNR and FQNEAQ (reference sequence). The CDR3 runs to 14 residues. TCRdb ran MiXCR on the 5' RACE reads and lists one entry per CDR3 protein. The data hold 500,000 to 650,000 distinct CDR3 sequences, with more than 9% observed a single time. The data are from a study of T cells after yellow fever vaccination. Notes on the study in general: Relatively few clonotypes were ones that appeared in both CD4 and CD8 compartments. The booster response re-showed most primary clones: approximately 95% CD4, approximately 85% CD8. The study found a weaker secondary response that peaked faster, day 5 versus 15.

The receptor was isolated from a young man who received the YFV17D yellow fever vaccine. The sequenced sample was PBMCs, obtained on the day of the yellow fever booster vaccination. J is TRBJ1-6 and V is TRBV7-9; D is undetermined. Here the CDR3 DNA reads TGTGCCAGCAGCTTAGGGGGATACGGCTCACCCCTCCACTTT. This codes for CASSLGGYGSPLHF. The whole variable domain, filled in from reference TRBV7-9 and TRBJ1-6, reads DTGVSQNPRHKITKRGQNVTFRCDPISEHNRLYWYRQTLGQGPEFLTYFQNEAQLEKSRLLSDRFSAERPKGSFSTLEIQRTEQGDSAMYLCASSLGGYGSPLHFGNGTRLTVT.